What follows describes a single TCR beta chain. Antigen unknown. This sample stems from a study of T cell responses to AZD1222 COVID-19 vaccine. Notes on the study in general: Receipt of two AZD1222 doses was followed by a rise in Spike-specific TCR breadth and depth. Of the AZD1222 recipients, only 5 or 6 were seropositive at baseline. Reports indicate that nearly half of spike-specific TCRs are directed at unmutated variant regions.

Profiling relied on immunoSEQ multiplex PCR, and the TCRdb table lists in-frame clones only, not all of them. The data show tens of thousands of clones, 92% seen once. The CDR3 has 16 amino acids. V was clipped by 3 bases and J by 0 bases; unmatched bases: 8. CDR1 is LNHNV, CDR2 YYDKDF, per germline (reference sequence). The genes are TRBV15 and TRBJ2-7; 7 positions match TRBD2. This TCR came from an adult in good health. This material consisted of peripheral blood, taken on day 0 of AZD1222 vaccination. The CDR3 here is CATSSHLAESSYEQYF. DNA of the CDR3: TGTGCCACCAGCAGTCACCTAGCGGAAAGCTCCTACGAGCAGTACTTC.